This paragraph covers one TCR beta chain sequence. The antigen is undetermined. The sample belongs to a study of beta chain features in type 1 diabetes. Whole-study results and caveats: Researchers reported that naive, central memory and Treg TCRB repertoires appeared more similar in patients than in healthy donors. VDJ junctions sequenced from type 1 diabetes patients showed fewer insertions and more deletions. TCRB CDR3 length was moderately but significantly reduced in all four CD4+ subsets of Type 1 diabetes patients.

All of the isolated RNA was reverse transcribed, so expressed TCRB transcripts were sequenced. Deep immunoSEQ sequencing covered naive, central memory and regulatory T cell samples. Libraries were prepared by immunoSEQ multiplex PCR; TCRdb keeps only in-frame clonotypes and omits some of them. The data contain some 290,000 clones, about 23% of them seen just once; the ten biggest clones take up about 0.012%. Trimming cost V 0 bases and J 4 bases, with 9 bases left between them. This CDR3 comprises 14 residues. Germline V gene data show CDR1 as SGDLS and CDR2 as YYNGEE. The source of this sequence is a woman between 25 and 40 years old with type 1 diabetes. Source material: naive CD4+ T cells from blood. J is TRBJ2-3 and V is TRBV9; no clear D. The DNA for the CDR3 is TGTGCCAGCAGCGTAGACTGGAGTTCAGATACGCAGTATTTT. It yields the protein CASSVDWSSDTQYF.